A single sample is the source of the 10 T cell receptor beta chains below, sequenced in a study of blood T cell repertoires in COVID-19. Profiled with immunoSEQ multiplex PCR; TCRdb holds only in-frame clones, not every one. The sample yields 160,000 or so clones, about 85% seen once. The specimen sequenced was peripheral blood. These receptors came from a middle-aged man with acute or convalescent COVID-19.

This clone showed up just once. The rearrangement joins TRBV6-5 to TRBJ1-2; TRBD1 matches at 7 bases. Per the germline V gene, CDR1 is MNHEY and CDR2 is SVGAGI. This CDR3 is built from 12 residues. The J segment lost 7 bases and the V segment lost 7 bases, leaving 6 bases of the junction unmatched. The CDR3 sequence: CASIGGGAGYTF. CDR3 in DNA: TGTGCCAGCATAGGAGGGGGCGCTGGCTACACCTTC.

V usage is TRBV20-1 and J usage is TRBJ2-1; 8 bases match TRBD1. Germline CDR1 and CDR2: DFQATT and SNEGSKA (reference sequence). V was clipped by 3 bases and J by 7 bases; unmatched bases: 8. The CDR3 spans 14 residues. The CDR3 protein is CSASVQGARNEQFF. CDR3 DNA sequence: TGCAGTGCTAGTGTCCAGGGGGCGAGGAATGAGCAGTTCTTC.

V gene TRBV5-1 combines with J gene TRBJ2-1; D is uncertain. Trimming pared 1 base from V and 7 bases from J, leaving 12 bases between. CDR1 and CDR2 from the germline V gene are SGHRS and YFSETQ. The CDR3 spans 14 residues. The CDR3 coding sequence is TGCGCCAGCAGCTTGACTGGGCAGCCGAATGAGCAGTTCTTC. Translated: CASSLTGQPNEQFF. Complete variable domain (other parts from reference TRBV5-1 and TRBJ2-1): KAGVTQTPRYLIKTRGQQVTLSCSPISGHRSVSWYQQTPGQGLQFLFEYFSETQRNKGNFPGRFSGRQFSNSRSEMNVSTLELGDSALYLCASSLTGQPNEQFFGPGTRLTVL.

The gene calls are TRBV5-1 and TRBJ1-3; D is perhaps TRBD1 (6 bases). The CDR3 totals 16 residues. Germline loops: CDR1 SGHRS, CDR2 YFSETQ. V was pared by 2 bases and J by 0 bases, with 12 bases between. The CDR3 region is CASSFTGPNSGNTIYF. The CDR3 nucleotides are TGCGCCAGCAGCTTTACAGGGCCCAACTCTGGAAACACCATATATTTT.

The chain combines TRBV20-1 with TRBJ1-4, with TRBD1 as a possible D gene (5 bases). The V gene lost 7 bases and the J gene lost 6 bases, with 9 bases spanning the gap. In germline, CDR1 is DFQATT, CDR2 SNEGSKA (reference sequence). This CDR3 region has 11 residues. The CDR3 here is CSGLRDEKLFF. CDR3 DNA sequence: TGCAGTGGCCTCAGGGATGAAAAACTGTTTTTT.

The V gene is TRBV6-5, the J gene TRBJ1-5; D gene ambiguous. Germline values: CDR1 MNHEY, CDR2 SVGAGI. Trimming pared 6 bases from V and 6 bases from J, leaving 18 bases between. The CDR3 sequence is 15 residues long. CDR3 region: CASRPDAGEVQPQHF. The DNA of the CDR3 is TGTGCCAGCAGACCAGACGCGGGAGAGGTTCAGCCCCAGCATTTT.

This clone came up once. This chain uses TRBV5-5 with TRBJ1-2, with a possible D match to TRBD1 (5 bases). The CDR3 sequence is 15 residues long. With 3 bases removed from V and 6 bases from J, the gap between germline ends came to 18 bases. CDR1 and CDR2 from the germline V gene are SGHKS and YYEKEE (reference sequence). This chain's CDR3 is CASSWMTTGGDGYTF. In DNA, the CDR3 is TGTGCCAGCAGCTGGATGACGACCGGGGGGGATGGCTACACCTTC.

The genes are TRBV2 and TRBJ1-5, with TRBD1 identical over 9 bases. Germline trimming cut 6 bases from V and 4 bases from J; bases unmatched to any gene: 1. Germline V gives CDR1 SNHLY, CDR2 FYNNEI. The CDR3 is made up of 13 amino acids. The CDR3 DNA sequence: TGTGCCAGCAGGGGGACAGGGAATCAGCCCCAGCATTTT. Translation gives CASRGTGNQPQHF.

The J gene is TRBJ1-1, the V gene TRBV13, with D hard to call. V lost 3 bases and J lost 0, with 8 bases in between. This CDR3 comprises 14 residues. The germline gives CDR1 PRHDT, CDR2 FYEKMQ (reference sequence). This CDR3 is CASSLGVLNTEAFF. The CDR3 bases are TGTGCCAGCAGCTTGGGCGTCTTGAACACTGAAGCTTTCTTT.

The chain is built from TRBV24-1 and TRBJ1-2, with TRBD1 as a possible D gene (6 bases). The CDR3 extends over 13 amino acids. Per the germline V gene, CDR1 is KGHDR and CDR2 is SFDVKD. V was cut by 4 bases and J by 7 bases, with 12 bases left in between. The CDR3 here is CATSEQGTAGYTF. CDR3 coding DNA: TGTGCCACCAGTGAGCAGGGGACGGCTGGCTACACCTTC.